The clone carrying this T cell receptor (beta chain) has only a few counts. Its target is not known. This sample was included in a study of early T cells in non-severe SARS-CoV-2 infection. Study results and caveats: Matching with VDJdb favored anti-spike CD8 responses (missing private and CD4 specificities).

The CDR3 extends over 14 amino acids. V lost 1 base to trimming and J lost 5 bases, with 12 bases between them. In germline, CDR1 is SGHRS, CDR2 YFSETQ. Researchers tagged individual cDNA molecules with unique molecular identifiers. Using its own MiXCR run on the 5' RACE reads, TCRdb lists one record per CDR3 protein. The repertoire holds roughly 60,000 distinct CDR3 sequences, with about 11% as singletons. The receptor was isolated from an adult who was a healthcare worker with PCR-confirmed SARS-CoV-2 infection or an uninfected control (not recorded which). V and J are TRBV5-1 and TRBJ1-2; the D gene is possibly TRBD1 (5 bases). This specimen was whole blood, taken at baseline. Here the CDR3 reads CASSLLTEGYGYTF. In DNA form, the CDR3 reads TGCGCCAGCAGCTTGCTGACAGAGGGATATGGCTACACCTTC.